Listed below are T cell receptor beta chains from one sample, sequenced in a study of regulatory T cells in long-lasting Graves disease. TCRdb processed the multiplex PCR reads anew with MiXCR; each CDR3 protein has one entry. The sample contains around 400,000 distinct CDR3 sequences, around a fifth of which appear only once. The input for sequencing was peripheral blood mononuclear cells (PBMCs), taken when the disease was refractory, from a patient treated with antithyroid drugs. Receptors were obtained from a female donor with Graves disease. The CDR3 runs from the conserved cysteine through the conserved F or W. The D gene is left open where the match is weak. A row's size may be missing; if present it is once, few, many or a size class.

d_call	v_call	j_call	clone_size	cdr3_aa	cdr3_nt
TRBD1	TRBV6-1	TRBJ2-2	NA	CASIPGQGYPGELFF	TGTGCCAGCATTCCGGGACAGGGTTATCCCGGGGAGCTGTTTTTT
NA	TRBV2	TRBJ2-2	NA	CASISLPGRSSTGELSF	TGTGCCAGCATCTCATTACCGGGACGGTCGTCCACCGGGGAGCTGTCTTTT
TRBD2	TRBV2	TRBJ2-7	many	CASRLGTSGATYEQYF	TGTGCCAGCAGACTCGGGACTAGCGGGGCAACTTACGAGCAGTACTTC
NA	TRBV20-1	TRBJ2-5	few	CSAPPGHRIFERLQETQYF	TGCAGTGCTCCCCCGGGACACCGGATTTTCGAGCGCCTACAAGAGACCCAGTACTTC
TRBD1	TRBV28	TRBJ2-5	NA	CASSPSYRGRETQYF	TGTGCCAGCAGTCCCTCCTACAGGGGCCGGGAGACCCAGTACTTC
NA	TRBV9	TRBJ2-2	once	CASNLGGDTGELFF	TGTGCCAGCAACCTTGGTGGGGACACCGGGGAGCTGTTTTTT
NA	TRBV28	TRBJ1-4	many	CASSSRGTGDEKLFF	TGTGCCAGCAGTTCCCGTGGGACCGGGGATGAAAAACTGTTTTTT
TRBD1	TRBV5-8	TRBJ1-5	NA	CASSFRQGGLSNQPQHF	TGTGCCAGCAGCTTTCGACAGGGGGGGTTGAGCAATCAGCCCCAGCATTTT
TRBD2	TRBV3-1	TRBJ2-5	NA	CASSQGGRGEQTQYF	TGTGCCAGCAGCCAAGGCGGGAGGGGGGAACAGACCCAGTACTTC
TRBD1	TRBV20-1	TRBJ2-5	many	CSATLGRDRRKYQETQYF	TGCAGTGCCACCCTGGGTCGGGACAGAAGAAAATACCAAGAGACCCAGTACTTC
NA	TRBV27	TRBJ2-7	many	CASSYRGDSYEQYF	TGTGCCAGCAGTTACCGGGGAGATAGCTACGAGCAGTACTTC
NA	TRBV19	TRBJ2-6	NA	CASSISPGANVLTF	TGTGCCAGTAGTATCTCCCCTGGGGCCAACGTCCTGACTTTC
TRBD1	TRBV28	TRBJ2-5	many	CATDTGTGIQETQYF	TGTGCCACCGATACCGGGACAGGGATCCAAGAGACCCAGTACTTC
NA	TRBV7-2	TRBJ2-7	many	CASSLERLDHMNYEQYF	TGTGCCAGCAGCTTAGAACGGCTGGACCATATGAACTACGAGCAGTACTTC
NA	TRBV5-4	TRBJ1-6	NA	CASGSDTWPSYNSPLHF	TGTGCCAGCGGCTCGGACACTTGGCCGTCCTATAATTCACCCCTCCACTTT
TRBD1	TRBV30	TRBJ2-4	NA	CAWDTMPGTGGKGAKNIQYF	TGTGCCTGGGACACAATGCCCGGGACAGGGGGTAAAGGGGCCAAAAACATTCAGTACTTC
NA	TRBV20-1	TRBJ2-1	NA	CSARVPGSSYNEQFF	TGCAGTGCTAGAGTCCCGGGTAGCTCCTACAATGAGCAGTTCTTC